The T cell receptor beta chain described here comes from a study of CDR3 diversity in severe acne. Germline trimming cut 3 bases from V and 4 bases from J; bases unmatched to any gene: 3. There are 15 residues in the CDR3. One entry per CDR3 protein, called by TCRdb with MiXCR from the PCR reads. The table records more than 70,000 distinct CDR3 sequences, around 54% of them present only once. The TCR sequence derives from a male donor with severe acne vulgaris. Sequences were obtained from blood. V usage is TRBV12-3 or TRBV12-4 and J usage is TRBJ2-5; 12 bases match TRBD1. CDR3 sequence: CASSFGTGGGETQYF. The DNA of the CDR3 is TGTGCCAGCAGTTTCGGGACAGGGGGCGGAGAGACCCAGTACTTC.